This is a list of T cell receptor beta chains from one sample in a study of OX40 agonist ivuxolimab in advanced cancers. Clones were read by immunoSEQ multiplex PCR, and TCRdb kept only the in-frame ones, dropping some. The sample consists of over 75,000 clones, about 89% of them appearing once. The sequences come from CD4+ or CD8+ T cells sorted from blood, collected in a trial of the OX40 agonist ivuxolimab. These receptors were collected from an adult with an advanced solid tumor such as melanoma, head and neck, liver or kidney cancer. Each CDR3 is given with its conserved first and last residue. A D gene is named only where the DNA matches it firmly. Size is omitted from some rows. Given values are once, few, many or a class for expanded clones.

j_call,v_call,clone_size,d_call,cdr3_nt,cdr3_aa
TRBJ2-7,TRBV7-9,-,TRBD1,TGTGCCAGCGGGACAGGGGCCCTCCACGAGCAGTACTTC,CASGTGALHEQYF
TRBJ2-7,TRBV11-2,-,TRBD1,TGTGCCAGCAGCTTAGCAAGACAGGGGAGCTATTACGAGCAGTACTTC,CASSLARQGSYYEQYF
TRBJ2-1,TRBV19,-,-,TGTGCCAGTGGGAACGGGTTTTTTGGCTACAATGAGCAGTTCTTC,CASGNGFFGYNEQFF
TRBJ2-7,TRBV5-1,-,-,TGCGCCAGCAGCGAAGGGGGGAACGAGCAGTACTTC,CASSEGGNEQYF
TRBJ2-2,TRBV30,-,-,TGTGCCTGGAGTGTGTTTAACACCGGGGAGCTGTTTTTT,CAWSVFNTGELFF
TRBJ2-7,TRBV5-8,-,-,TGTGCCAGCAGCGCCAGAAAAGAGCAGTACTTC,CASSARKEQYF
TRBJ2-1,TRBV11-3,-,TRBD1,TGTGCCAGCAGCCGCCGACAGGGGGCTAGCAATGAGCAGTTCTTC,CASSRRQGASNEQFF
TRBJ2-3,TRBV6-4,-,TRBD2,TGTGCCAGCAGTGAAGAGCTAGCGGGAGATACAGATACGCAGTATTTT,CASSEELAGDTDTQYF
TRBJ2-7,TRBV18,-,-,TGTGCCAGCTCTTTTGTAGATTACGGGGAGCAGTACTTC,CASSFVDYGEQYF
TRBJ1-1,TRBV6-5,-,-,TGTGCCAGCAGTTTCAACTTCGAAGCTTTCTTT,CASSFNFEAFF
TRBJ2-5,TRBV5-4,once,TRBD2,TGTGCCAGCAGCTTAGCTAGCGGGAGGGTGGAGACCCAGTACTTC,CASSLASGRVETQYF
TRBJ2-5,TRBV7-9,-,-,TGTGCCAGCAGCCCGGGTACATTCGAGACCCAGTACTTC,CASSPGTFETQYF
TRBJ2-3,TRBV19,-,TRBD1,TGTGCCAGTGGGACAGGAGGTGGATATGATACGCAGTATTTT,CASGTGGGYDTQYF
TRBJ1-2,TRBV7-2,few,-,TGTGCCAGCAGCTTAGCCGGTTCAGGGGGCTACACCTTC,CASSLAGSGGYTF
TRBJ2-5,TRBV5-5,-,-,TGTGCCACGGGGTGGAGCCCCGAAGAGACCCAGTACTTC,CATGWSPEETQYF
TRBJ1-5,TRBV18,few,-,TGTGCCAGCTCACTGGAAAATCAGCCCCAGCATTTT,CASSLENQPQHF
TRBJ1-5,TRBV7-6,-,-,TGTGCCAGCAGCTCAACTGCTGGTGGGGATCAGCCCCAGCATTTT,CASSSTAGGDQPQHF
TRBJ2-2,TRBV5-4,-,-,TGTGCCAGCAGCTTGTTGGACGGGAGGAACACCGGGGAGCTGTTTTTT,CASSLLDGRNTGELFF
TRBJ2-3,TRBV9,-,TRBD2,TGTGCCAGCAGCGTAGTTGGTAGCGGGAGATCGGCAGATACGCAGTATTTT,CASSVVGSGRSADTQYF
TRBJ2-2,TRBV6-5,-,-,TGTGCCAGCAGGCCTGGGACCAGCACCGGGGAGCTGTTTTTT,CASRPGTSTGELFF
TRBJ2-2,TRBV11-3,-,-,TGTGCCAGCAGCTTAGGGGCGGGGGCCACCGGGGAGCTGTTTTTT,CASSLGAGATGELFF
TRBJ2-2,TRBV9,-,TRBD2,TGTGCCAGCAGCACAGCAGCGGGAGGGGTAGGTGCCGGGGAGCTGTTTTTT,CASSTAAGGVGAGELFF
TRBJ2-3,TRBV7-2,-,-,TGTGCCAGCAGCTTAGTATTGCGACTAGACACAGATACGCAGTATTTT,CASSLVLRLDTDTQYF
TRBJ1-2,TRBV28,-,-,TGTGCCAGCAGTGGGAGTAACTATGGCTACACCTTC,CASSGSNYGYTF
TRBJ1-5,TRBV11-2,-,-,TGTGCCAGCAGCTTGGAAATCAATAGCAATCAGCCCCAGCATTTT,CASSLEINSNQPQHF
TRBJ1-3,TRBV5-1,-,TRBD1,TGCGCCAGCAGCTACTCCGGGACAGGGGGCGGAAACACCATATATTTT,CASSYSGTGGGNTIYF
TRBJ1-4,TRBV19,-,-,TGTGCCAGTGGGGGACCGACAACTAATGAAAAACTGTTTTTT,CASGGPTTNEKLFF
TRBJ2-1,TRBV19,-,TRBD2,TGTGCCAGTAGTATGACTAGCGGGAGGGCCCTCGGGAATGAGCAGTTCTTC,CASSMTSGRALGNEQFF
TRBJ1-4,TRBV9,-,-,TGTGCCAGCATTAGTCGGTTAACTAATGAAAAACTGTTTTTT,CASISRLTNEKLFF
TRBJ1-4,TRBV5-4,-,TRBD1,TGTGCCAGCAGCCTATCCGGGACAGGGATTAATGAAAAACTGCTTTTT,CASSLSGTGINEKLLF
TRBJ2-1,TRBV7-3,once,-,TGTGCCAGCAGCGCCGGACAGCTCAGTGAGCAGTTCTTC,CASSAGQLSEQFF
TRBJ2-3,TRBV5-4,-,-,TGTGCCAGCAGCTTGGACAGAGGAGATACGCAGTATTTT,CASSLDRGDTQYF
TRBJ1-1,TRBV13,-,TRBD1,TGTGCCAGCAGCATAATCAGGGACAGGGAAAATGAAGCTTTCTTT,CASSIIRDRENEAFF
TRBJ1-5,TRBV28,-,-,TGTGCCAGCAGTTTAGGGACGGAACCGCGGGGGCCCCAGCATTTT,CASSLGTEPRGPQHF
TRBJ1-5,TRBV5-1,-,-,TGCGCCAGCAGCTTAGAGGGTAGCAATCAGCCCCAGCATTTT,CASSLEGSNQPQHF
TRBJ2-7,TRBV7-9,-,-,TGTGCCAGCAGCTTAAGTAGCTACGAGCAGTACTTC,CASSLSSYEQYF
TRBJ2-5,TRBV7-2,-,-,TGTGCCAGCAGCTTGACAGACCCCCAAGAGACCCAGTACTTC,CASSLTDPQETQYF
TRBJ2-5,TRBV7-9,few,-,TGTGCCAGCAGCTCCGACCCGGACTTTAGGGGGGAGACCCAGTACTTC,CASSSDPDFRGETQYF
TRBJ1-1,TRBV6-6,-,-,TGTGCCAGCAGTTACAGGCCGCACTGGAACACTGAAGCTTTCTTT,CASSYRPHWNTEAFF
TRBJ2-3,TRBV27,-,TRBD1,TGTGCCAGCAGGATAATTTCGACAGGGTCCTTAGATACGCAGTATTTT,CASRIISTGSLDTQYF
TRBJ2-3,TRBV11-2,-,-,TGTGCCAGCAGTCCTGTGGGAGGCACAGATACGCAGTATTTT,CASSPVGGTDTQYF
TRBJ1-1,TRBV6-5,-,TRBD1,TGTGCCAGCAGTCGGGGACAGGACCCGAACACTGAAGCTTTCTTT,CASSRGQDPNTEAFF
TRBJ2-5,TRBV15,-,-,TGTGCCACCAGCAGAGATGGAGTTACAGGGAGTCGGGAGCAGTACTTC,CATSRDGVTGSREQYF
TRBJ1-2,TRBV4-1,-,-,TGCGCCAGCACCGGGGCCCACTATGGCTACACCTTC,CASTGAHYGYTF
TRBJ2-2,TRBV4-1,few,-,TGCGCCAGCAGCCAAGATGGTCGTAACACCGGGGAGCTGTTTTTT,CASSQDGRNTGELFF
TRBJ2-3,TRBV7-9,-,TRBD2,TGTGCCAGCAGCCCGGGACTAGCGGGAGGGCCGGATACGCAGTATTTT,CASSPGLAGGPDTQYF
TRBJ2-2,TRBV2,-,-,TGTGCCAGCAGTGTCGCGCGGGCGAACACCGGGGAGCTGTTTTTT,CASSVARANTGELFF
TRBJ1-1,TRBV7-2,-,-,TGTGCCAGCAGCGAAACAGCGTTGAACACTGAAGCTTTCTTT,CASSETALNTEAFF
TRBJ2-5,TRBV5-5,-,TRBD2,TGTGCCAGCAGCTCGACAGGATTGACTAGCGGAGAGACCCAGTACTTC,CASSSTGLTSGETQYF
TRBJ1-2,TRBV28,-,TRBD1,TGTGCCAGCAGTGGGTTAAGCCGGACAGGACCTTTAGCTAACTATGGCTACACCTTC,CASSGLSRTGPLANYGYTF
TRBJ2-1,TRBV5-4,-,TRBD2,TGTGCCAGCAGCCGCCCTACTAGCGGGAGAATCTATGAGCAGTTCTTC,CASSRPTSGRIYEQFF
TRBJ2-1,TRBV4-2,-,TRBD1,TGTGCCAGCAGCCACCCAGGGACAGGGGGCTCCAATGAGCAGTTCTTC,CASSHPGTGGSNEQFF
TRBJ2-3,TRBV27,-,-,TGTGCCAGCAGTTTCGCAGATACGCAGTATTTT,CASSFADTQYF
TRBJ2-1,TRBV5-1,-,-,TGCGCCAGCAGCCAAGGGACAACTCCCTACAATGAGCAGTTCTTC,CASSQGTTPYNEQFF
TRBJ2-3,TRBV9,-,-,TGTGCCAGCAGCGTAAGGAGGGAGTTAGATACGCAGTATTTT,CASSVRRELDTQYF